This T cell receptor (beta chain) appears in the sequencing data of a study of cytomegalovirus exposure and HLA in healthy donors. Germline-derived CDR1 and CDR2 are MDHEN and SYDVKM. Trimming at V came to 7 bases and at J to 5 bases, leaving 10 bases not matched to a gene. The CDR3 length is 14 residues. Both 60 Vbeta primers and 13 Jbeta primers went into the PCR. The method was immunoSEQ multiplex PCR; TCRdb's version includes in-frame clones alone and lacks a portion of them. The table counts about 200,000 clones; about 1% lies in the top ten. The specimen sequenced was PBMCs. The rearrangement joins TRBV28 to TRBJ1-1, with 7 bases matching TRBD1. The TCR was taken from a woman between 25 and 40 years old in good health and CMV-seropositive. This CDR3 reads CASTPGQRATEAFF. For the CDR3, the DNA is TGTGCCAGCACCCCGGGACAGCGGGCGACTGAAGCTTTCTTT.